This TCR beta chain was recovered during a study of cytomegalovirus exposure and HLA in healthy donors. Some clones are missing from TCRdb's copy, which holds only in-frame ones; the method was immunoSEQ multiplex PCR. The repertoire holds over 250,000 clones, 75% to 90% seen once, with about 1.2% in the top ten. The CDR3 length is 14 residues. V was pared by 8 bases and J by 3 bases, with 17 bases between. The germline V gene encodes CDR1 MDHEN and CDR2 SYDVKM. About this clone: Its target is not known.

Broader study findings: The tendency of first-cohort TCR clusters to co-occur in the approximately 110 validation repertoires was the finding of a later analysis. It was approximately 150 TCR beta chains that were listed as cytomegalovirus-associated.

Separation from the approximately 670-subject first cohort characterized the roughly 120-subject validation cohort, to which the donors belonged. The origin of this receptor is a woman between 25 and 40 years old in good health and CMV-seropositive. Input material: PBMCs. The V call is TRBV28, the J call TRBJ2-7; a weak D match, TRBD1 (6 bases). CDR3 protein: CASVGAGEGYEQYF. The CDR3 region has the DNA TGTGCCAGCGTCGGGGCAGGGGAAGGCTACGAGCAGTACTTC.